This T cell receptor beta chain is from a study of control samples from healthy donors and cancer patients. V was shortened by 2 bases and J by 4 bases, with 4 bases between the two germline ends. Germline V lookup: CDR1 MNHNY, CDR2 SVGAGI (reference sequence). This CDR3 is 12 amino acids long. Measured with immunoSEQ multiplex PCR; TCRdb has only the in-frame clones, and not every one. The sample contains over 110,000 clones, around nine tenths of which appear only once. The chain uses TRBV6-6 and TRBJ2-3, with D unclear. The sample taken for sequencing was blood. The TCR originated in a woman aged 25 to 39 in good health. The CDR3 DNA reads TGTGCCAGCAGTTACGCCGCAGATACGCAGTATTTT. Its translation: CASSYAADTQYF.